The 20 T cell receptor beta chains listed next were all sequenced from one sample in a study of blood T cell repertoires in COVID-19. Clones were read by immunoSEQ multiplex PCR, and TCRdb kept only the in-frame ones, dropping some. The table has roughly 180,000 clones, 86% seen once. Material: PBMCs or T cells enriched from blood (not recorded which). The receptors here all came from a woman under 40 who had recovered from COVID-19.

J is TRBJ2-1 and V is TRBV14; no clear D gene. V was pared by 0 bases and J by 7 bases, with 19 bases between. The CDR3 loop spans 17 amino acids. Germline V CDR1 and CDR2: SGHDN, FVKESK. The CDR3 is CASSQDARPPPENEQFF. CDR3 sequence (DNA): TGTGCCAGCAGCCAAGATGCGCGCCCCCCGCCGGAGAATGAGCAGTTCTTC.

Comment on this clone: Other DNA variants within this sample encode the same CDR3. This chain joins TRBV9 and TRBJ2-3; the D gene is possibly TRBD1 (5 bases). Per the germline V gene, CDR1 is SGDLS and CDR2 is YYNGEE. The CDR3 covers 14 residues. Trimming left V 0 bases short and J 0 bases short, with 5 bases between. The CDR3 reads CASSVGGSTDTQYF. The CDR3 nucleotides are TGTGCCAGCAGCGTAGGGGGCAGCACAGATACGCAGTATTTT.

The gene calls are TRBV5-1 and TRBJ2-2; 7 bases agree with TRBD1. Germline V CDR1 and CDR2: SGHRS, YFSETQ. Losses at the gene ends were 5 bases for V and 6 bases for J; bases not matched to a gene: 7. The CDR3 length is 14 residues. This CDR3 reads CASSYSQGAGELFF. The DNA for the CDR3 is TGCGCCAGCAGTTACTCCCAGGGGGCCGGGGAGCTGTTTTTT.

The J gene is TRBJ2-5, the V gene TRBV11-2, with 10 bases that match TRBD2. The CDR3 consists of 16 residues. Per germline, CDR1 SGHAT and CDR2 FQNNGV. Trimming removed 1 base from V and 5 bases from J; junction bases left unmatched: 7. DNA of the CDR3: TGTGCCAGCAGCTTAGGTTCAGCGGGAGGGGGGGAGACCCAGTACTTC. This gives the protein CASSLGSAGGGETQYF.

V is TRBV5-5 and J is TRBJ2-7; tentatively, D is TRBD2 (5 bases). The CDR3 consists of 13 residues. Germline lookup yields CDR1 SGHKS and CDR2 YYEKEE (reference sequence). Between the trimmed V and J ends, which lost 4 bases and 4 bases, there was a span of 12 bases. The CDR3 DNA sequence: TGTGCCAGCAGCCCAGGAGGCGGTTACGAGCAGTACTTC. It specifies CASSPGGGYEQYF.

This CDR3 reads CASSELGTILFF. The CDR3 DNA follows: TGTGCCAGCAGTGAACTCGGGACTATCCTGTTTTTT. The V gene is TRBV25-1, the J gene TRBJ1-4; perhaps TRBD1 as D (5 bases). V lost 2 bases and J 14 bases, leaving 12 bases between the germline ends. The length of the CDR3 is 12 residues. In germline, CDR1 is MGHDK, CDR2 SYGVNS.

The chain recombines TRBV2 with TRBJ2-4; 8 bases line up with TRBD1. This CDR3 has 13 residues. Per germline, CDR1 SNHLY and CDR2 FYNNEI. V shed 9 bases and J 4 bases; nucleotides not matched to a gene: 5. The CDR3 spells CASTGTGKNIQYF. The CDR3 bases are TGTGCCAGTACCGGGACAGGTAAAAACATTCAGTACTTC.

The J gene is TRBJ2-6, the V gene TRBV2; TRBD1 agrees at 7 bases. V was pared by 2 bases and J by 1 base, with 11 bases of the junction left unmatched. The CDR3 sequence is 19 residues long. CDR1 and CDR2 (germline): SNHLY, FYNNEI. The CDR3 loop is CASSERGGQVSSGANVLTF. The CDR3 coding sequence is TGTGCCAGCAGTGAACGGGGCGGACAGGTATCATCTGGGGCCAACGTCCTGACTTTC.

This rearrangement joins TRBV3-1 (or the pseudogene TRBV3-2) to TRBJ2-3, with 8 bases that match TRBD2. Germline V gives CDR1 LGHDT, CDR2 YNNKEL (reference sequence). This CDR3 spans 17 amino acids. The J segment lost 6 bases and the V segment lost 3 bases, leaving 14 bases of the junction unmatched. The CDR3, as DNA: TGTGCCAGCAGCCAGGGAAATCCGGGACTAGTTGCGGATACGCAGTATTTT. It encodes CASSQGNPGLVADTQYF.

V gene TRBV7-9 combines with J gene TRBJ1-4; 10 bases align to TRBD1. Germline V gives CDR1 SEHNR, CDR2 FQNEAQ (reference sequence). V gave up 1 base and J gave up 8 bases; unmatched junction bases: 4. The CDR3 runs to 15 residues. DNA for the CDR3: TGTGCCAGCAGCTTAGGGGACAGGGGTGGCGAAAAACTGTTTTTT. This sequence encodes CASSLGDRGGEKLFF.

The V and J genes are TRBV28 and TRBJ1-2; D might be TRBD1 (6 bases). Looked up from germline, CDR1 is MDHEN and CDR2 is SYDVKM. Trimming shortened V by 5 bases and J by 5 bases, and 15 bases separated the two germline ends. The CDR3 runs 14 residues. The CDR3 spells CASSPRGAKYGYTF. In DNA, the CDR3 is TGTGCCAGCAGTCCCCGGGGGGCCAAGTATGGCTACACCTTC.

CDR3 loop: CASSLGLTSGETQYF. DNA of the CDR3: TGTGCCAGCAGCTTGGGTCTGACTTCTGGTGAGACCCAGTACTTC. This chain links TRBV7-6 with TRBJ2-5; no definite D call. The V and J ends lost 3 bases and 5 bases respectively, with 16 bases between them. This CDR3 spans 15 amino acids. CDR1 and CDR2 from the germline V gene are SGHVS and FNYEAQ.

The chain is built from TRBV19 and TRBJ2-1; TRBD2 is a possible D gene (6 bases). Trimming removed 10 bases from V and 6 bases from J, with 16 bases in between. CDR3 length equals 13 residues. Per the germline V gene, CDR1 is LNHDA and CDR2 is SQIVND (reference sequence). CDR3 in amino acids: CATLGGVFNEQFF. The DNA for the CDR3 is TGTGCCACCCTAGGCGGGGTGTTCAATGAGCAGTTCTTC.

Only a few counts were recorded for this clone. V usage is TRBV2 and J usage is TRBJ2-7, with D uncertain. With 5 bases removed from V and 6 bases from J, the gap between germline ends came to 17 bases. CDR1 and CDR2 (germline): SNHLY, FYNNEI. The CDR3 length is 14 residues. The CDR3 reads CASSFTGPRSEQYF. For the CDR3, the DNA is TGTGCCAGCAGTTTTACGGGTCCCCGATCCGAGCAGTACTTC.

The rearrangement joins TRBV5-4 to TRBJ1-1; D remains unclear. Per germline, CDR1 SGHNT and CDR2 YYREEE (reference sequence). Trimming left V 0 bases short and J 4 bases short, with 19 bases between. CDR3 length equals 17 residues. CDR3 protein: CASSLGPGHGGITEAFF. CDR3 bases: TGTGCCAGCAGCTTGGGGCCCGGCCATGGAGGGATCACTGAAGCTTTCTTT.

The gene calls are TRBV5-5 and TRBJ2-3; 7 bases agree with TRBD1. V was pared by 4 bases and J by 4 bases, with 6 bases of the junction left unmatched. The germline V gene has CDR1 SGHKS and CDR2 YYEKEE (reference sequence). The CDR3 runs to 14 residues. CDR3 region: CASSPGGKADTQYF. In nucleotides, the CDR3 is TGTGCCAGCAGCCCAGGGGGTAAGGCAGATACGCAGTATTTT. The variable domain in full, completed from reference TRBV5-5 and TRBJ2-3, reads DAGVTQSPTHLIKTRGQQVTLRCSPISGHKSVSWYQQVLGQGPQFIFQYYEKEERGRGNFPDRFSARQFPNYSSELNVNALLLGDSALYLCASSPGGKADTQYFGPGTRLTVL.

V and J are TRBV28 and TRBJ2-5, with TRBD1 matching over 7 bases. J was trimmed by 5 bases and V by 5 bases; bases with no gene match: 11. Germline CDR1 reads MDHEN; CDR2 reads SYDVKM. The CDR3 runs to 15 residues. CDR3 DNA sequence: TGTGCCAGCAGTCCTCCGACAGGGAACAGGGAGACCCAGTACTTC. Translation: CASSPPTGNRETQYF.

The chain joins TRBV28 to TRBJ2-3; possible D gene TRBD2, 5 bases. V was clipped by 4 bases and J by 2 bases, with 16 bases between them. The CDR3 runs to 16 residues. The germline V gene has CDR1 MDHEN and CDR2 SYDVKM. The CDR3 reads CASSSPRAEFTDTQYF. In DNA, the CDR3 is TGTGCCAGCAGTTCCCCGAGGGCTGAATTCACAGATACGCAGTATTTT.

The V and J genes are TRBV11-3 and TRBJ2-1, with 9 bases aligning to TRBD2. Germline V gene sequence: CDR1 SGHNT, CDR2 YENEEA. CDR3 size: 16 residues. V trimming: 1 base; J trimming: 6 bases; junction bases outside the gene matches: 7. DNA of the CDR3: TGTGCCAGCAGCTTAGGCGAAAGCGGGAGGATCAATGAGCAGTTCTTC. It is translated as CASSLGESGRINEQFF.

This clone was seen just once. The rearrangement joins TRBV28 to TRBJ1-1; the match to TRBD1 covers 9 bases. The V segment lost 7 bases and the J segment 1 base; nucleotides outside the gene matches: 7. This CDR3 is 15 amino acids long. CDR1 and CDR2 from the germline V gene are MDHEN and SYDVKM. CDR3 protein: CASNPPGQGNTEAFF. The CDR3 DNA sequence: TGTGCCAGCAACCCGCCGGGACAGGGGAACACTGAAGCTTTCTTT.